This entry features one TCR beta chain sequence. This sample is drawn from a study of blood T cell repertoires in COVID-19. Study-wide background: Samples of COVID-19 (acute and convalescent) were obtained from the United States, Italy and Spain. From T cells, B-cell-depleted T cells, or PBMCs came the material, which was cDNA or gDNA.

V lost 6 bases, J lost 8 bases, and 5 bases stayed unmatched. This CDR3 is 13 amino acids long. CDR1 ENHRY and CDR2 SYGVKD come from the germline V gene. As handled by the study authors: By means of reference gene primer amplification, nucleated cell counts were estimated. Measured with immunoSEQ multiplex PCR; TCRdb has only the in-frame clones, and not every one. For V, J and clone size, that table is used; D and trimming come from the DNA. Of tens of thousands of clones in the sample, 87% were seen once. The TCR originated in a man in his fifties or sixties with active COVID-19. This chain uses TRBV10-3 with TRBJ1-4, with TRBD1 matching over 8 bases. Sequenced sample: peripheral blood. For the CDR3, the DNA is TGTGCCATCAGGCAGGGGGCCGGCGAAAAACTGTTTTTT. Its protein is CAIRQGAGEKLFF.